The 4 T cell receptor beta chains given below trace back to one sample, sequenced in a study of vaccination and CD4 T cells after COVID-19. Sequencing of the DNA from cultured CD4+ T cells was carried out with the Oncomine TCR Beta short-read assay. TCRdb reprocessed the PCR reads via MiXCR and lists one record per CDR3 protein. The sample carries around 5,000 distinct CDR3 sequences, 50% to 80% recorded once. Treatment defined: roughly ten-day PBMC culture with coronavirus spike peptide pools or control peptides (ViraFEST assay). CD4+ T cells of the unexposed donor were collected before the COVID-19 pandemic (2011-2018). Their antigens are not known. What was sequenced was CD4+ T cells from blood, cultured in vitro. The receptors originated from a human donor in good health.

V usage is TRBV12-3 or TRBV12-4 and J usage is TRBJ2-7; D unresolved. Deletions cut 3 bases from V and 7 bases from J, with 10 bases between. The CDR3 covers 12 residues. CDR3 bases: TGTGCCAGCAGTTTGACAAGCTATGAGCAGTACTTC. Its translation is CASSLTSYEQYF.

The chain uses TRBV20-1 and TRBJ2-3, with D unclear. Per germline, CDR1 DFQATT and CDR2 SNEGSKA (reference sequence). This CDR3 is built from 15 residues. Deletions cut 2 bases from V and 0 bases from J, with 12 bases between. CDR3 sequence reads: CSARFPEISTDTQYF. The CDR3, as DNA: TGCAGTGCTAGATTTCCGGAAATTAGCACAGATACGCAGTATTTT.

The chain combines TRBV2 with TRBJ1-5, with no clear D. From germline, CDR1 is SNHLY and CDR2 FYNNEI. This CDR3 region has 16 residues. The V end was cut by 1 base, the J end by 1 base, with 11 bases between. The CDR3 loop reads CASSEVNSVSNQPQHF. DNA of the CDR3: TGTGCCAGCAGTGAAGTTAACAGCGTGAGCAATCAGCCCCAGCATTTT.

The genes are TRBV14 and TRBJ1-6; maybe TRBD1 (6 bases). The V end was cut by 3 bases, the J end by 0 bases, with 12 bases between. The CDR3 consists of 17 residues. In germline, CDR1 is SGHDN, CDR2 FVKESK. The CDR3 region has the DNA TGTGCCAGCAGCCACCGGGACATTTACTCCTATAATTCACCCCTCCACTTT. This translates into CASSHRDIYSYNSPLHF.